This paragraph reports one TCR beta chain. The antigen is undetermined. Primed by a sample-barcoded 5' primer and a J-beta primer mix, a second PCR proceeded for about 6 to 12 cycles. TCRdb redid the calling of the 5' RACE reads with MiXCR, one entry per CDR3 protein. The table records about 570,000 distinct CDR3 sequences, 27% of them present only once. This entry belongs to a study of blood T cells in healthy people across ages. General study points: Any changes in expanded clonotypes were possibly confounded, as donor CMV status remained unknown. PBMCs were not sorted, which prevented a conclusive comparison of naive versus antigen-experienced cells.

Each donor's blood draw was approximately 10 milliliters of peripheral blood. This receptor was obtained from a woman in her seventies in good health. Specimen: blood.

The CDR3 sequence is CSASGTPPYNEQFF. The CDR3 DNA reads as TGCAGTGCTAGCGGCACGCCGCCTTACAATGAGCAGTTCTTC. The chain employs TRBV20-1 and TRBJ2-1; D gene unclear. CDR1 and CDR2 (germline): DFQATT, SNEGSKA (reference sequence). This CDR3 region has 14 residues. V lost 3 bases to trimming and J lost 4 bases, with 13 bases between them.